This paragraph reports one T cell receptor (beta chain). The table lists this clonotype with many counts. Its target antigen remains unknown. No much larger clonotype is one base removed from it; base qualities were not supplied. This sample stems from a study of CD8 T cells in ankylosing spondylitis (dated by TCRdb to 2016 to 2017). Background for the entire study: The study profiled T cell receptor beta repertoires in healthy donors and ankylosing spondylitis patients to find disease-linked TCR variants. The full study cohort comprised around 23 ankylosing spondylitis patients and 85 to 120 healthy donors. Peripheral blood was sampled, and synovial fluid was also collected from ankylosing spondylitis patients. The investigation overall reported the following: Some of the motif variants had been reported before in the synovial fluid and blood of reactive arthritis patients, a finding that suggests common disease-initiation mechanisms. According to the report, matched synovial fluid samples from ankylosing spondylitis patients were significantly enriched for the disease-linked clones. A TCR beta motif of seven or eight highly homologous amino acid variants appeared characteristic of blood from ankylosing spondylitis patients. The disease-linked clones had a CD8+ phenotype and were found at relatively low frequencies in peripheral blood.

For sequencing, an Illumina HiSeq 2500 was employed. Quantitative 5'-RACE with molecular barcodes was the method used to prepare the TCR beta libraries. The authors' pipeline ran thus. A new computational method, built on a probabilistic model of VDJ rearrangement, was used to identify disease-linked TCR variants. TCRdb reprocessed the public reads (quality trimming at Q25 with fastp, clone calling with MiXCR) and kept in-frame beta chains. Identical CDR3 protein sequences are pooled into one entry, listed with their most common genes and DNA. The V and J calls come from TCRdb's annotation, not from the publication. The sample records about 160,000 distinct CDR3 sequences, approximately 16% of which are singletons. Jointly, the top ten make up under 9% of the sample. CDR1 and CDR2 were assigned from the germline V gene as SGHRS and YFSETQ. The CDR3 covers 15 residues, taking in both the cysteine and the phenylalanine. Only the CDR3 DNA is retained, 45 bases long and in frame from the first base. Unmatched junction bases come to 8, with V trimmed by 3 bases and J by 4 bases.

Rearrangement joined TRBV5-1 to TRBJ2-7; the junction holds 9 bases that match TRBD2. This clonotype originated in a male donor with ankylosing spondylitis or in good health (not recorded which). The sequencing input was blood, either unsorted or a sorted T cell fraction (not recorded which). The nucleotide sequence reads TGCGCCAGCAGCTCACTGGGACTAGCCATTTACGAGCAGTACTTC. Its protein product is CASSSLGLAIYEQYF.